The 27 T cell receptor beta chains in this list originate from one sample, sequenced in a study of brain T cells in children with intractable seizures. This table comes from immunoSEQ multiplex PCR, and its TCRdb copy is limited to in-frame clones, with some not included. There are roughly 110,000 clones in the sample; 85% to 95% occur only once, and 3.8% lies in the top ten. Source: peripheral blood, taken at surgery. The receptors originated from a boy in the first two years of life with hemimegalencephaly and intractable seizures.

This sequence joins TRBV4-1 and TRBJ2-5, with 8 nucleotides matching TRBD2. The CDR3 length is 16 residues. Trimming took 3 bases from V and 5 from J; bases not matched to a gene: 11. The germline V gene has CDR1 MGHRA and CDR2 YSYEKL. CDR3 residues: CASSQAGTSSSETQYF. The CDR3 bases are TGCGCCAGCAGCCAGGCCGGGACTAGTAGTTCGGAGACCCAGTACTTC.

In its sample, this clone was seen once. This chain connects TRBV10-3 to TRBJ1-1; the D is unclear. Trimming took off 4 bases at V and 1 base at J, with 7 bases between the two ends. In germline, CDR1 is ENHRY, CDR2 SYGVKD. CDR3 length: 13 amino acids. CDR3 in amino acids: CAISGVGNTEAFF. As DNA, the CDR3 is TGTGCCATCAGTGGGGTGGGGAACACTGAAGCTTTCTTT.

This sequence joins TRBV19 and TRBJ2-6; maybe TRBD2 (5 bases). V was trimmed by 8 bases and J by 4 bases, leaving 12 bases between them. Germline lookup yields CDR1 LNHDA and CDR2 SQIVND (reference sequence). The CDR3 length is 14 residues. The CDR3 here is CASVSPGGANVLTF. CDR3 DNA sequence: TGTGCCAGTGTAAGCCCGGGGGGGGCCAACGTCCTGACTTTC.

The rearrangement uses TRBV2 and TRBJ2-7; D perhaps matches TRBD2 (6 bases). Germline CDR1 reads SNHLY; CDR2 reads FYNNEI. Between the trimmed V and J ends, which lost 3 bases and 2 bases, there was a span of 11 bases. The CDR3 loop spans 14 amino acids. The CDR3 nucleotides read TGTGCCAGCAGTGAGGGGCTAGCGACCTACGAGCAGTACTTC. Its translation is CASSEGLATYEQYF.

The rearrangement links TRBV4-1 to TRBJ2-7, with 7 bases fitting TRBD1. Germline lookup yields CDR1 MGHRA and CDR2 YSYEKL. J was trimmed by 4 bases and V by 4 bases; bases with no gene match: 19. The CDR3 is 18 residues long. The CDR3 DNA is TGCGCCAGCAGCCCGGGACAGACCTCCCTTGGGCGGTGGTACGAGCAGTACTTC. Amino acid sequence: CASSPGQTSLGRWYEQYF.

The chain joins TRBV7-3 to TRBJ1-2, with D possibly matching TRBD1 (5 bases). Germline V gene data show CDR1 as SGHTA and CDR2 as FQGTGA. The CDR3 is 13 amino acids. V was cut by 2 bases and J by 3 bases, with 7 bases left in between. The CDR3 DNA is TGTGCCAGCAGCTTATCGGGGGACTATGGCTACACCTTC. Residues: CASSLSGDYGYTF. Full variable domain (remainder filled in from reference TRBV7-3 and TRBJ1-2): GAGVSQTPSNKVTEKGKYVELRCDPISGHTALYWYRQSLGQGPEFLIYFQGTGAADDSGLPNDRFFAVRPEGSVSTLKIQRTERGDSAVYLCASSLSGDYGYTFGSGTRLTVV.

The rearrangement links TRBV11-2 to TRBJ2-4, with D possibly matching TRBD1 (6 bases). Trimming took 1 base from V and 2 from J, leaving 12 bases between them. The CDR3 runs 16 residues. Germline V gene sequence: CDR1 SGHAT, CDR2 FQNNGV. For the CDR3, the DNA is TGTGCCAGCAGCTTAGTGCCTGGGGGCACCAAAAACATTCAGTACTTC. Translation: CASSLVPGGTKNIQYF.

J is TRBJ2-3 and V is TRBV18; 7 nucleotides line up with TRBD2. Trimming took 1 base from V and 8 from J; bases not matched to a gene: 6. In germline, CDR1 is KGHSH, CDR2 LQKENI. CDR3 size: 14 residues. CDR3 in amino acids: CASSPQREGRTQYF. The CDR3 DNA is TGTGCCAGCTCACCACAGCGGGAAGGACGTACGCAGTATTTT. The full variable domain, its missing parts supplied by reference TRBV18 and TRBJ2-3, is NAGVMQNPRHLVRRRGQEARLRCSPMKGHSHVYWYRQLPEEGLKFMVYLQKENIIDESGMPKERFSAEFPKEGPSILRIQQVVRGDSAAYFCASSPQREGRTQYFGPGTRLTVL.

V and J are TRBV11-1 and TRBJ2-3; TRBD1 matches 8 bases. This CDR3 has 16 residues. V dropped 3 bases and J dropped 4; count of bases not matched to a gene: 9. Germline V gene lookup returns CDR1 SGHAT and CDR2 FQDESV (reference sequence). The CDR3 sequence is CASSFTYRGVADTQYF. Here the CDR3 DNA reads TGTGCCAGCAGCTTCACCTACAGGGGGGTCGCAGATACGCAGTATTTT.

V and J are TRBV7-3 and TRBJ2-2; either TRBD1 or TRBD2 may supply D (5 bases each). V gave up 5 bases and J gave up 2 bases, with 12 bases separating them. CDR3 length: 15 amino acids. The germline CDR1 and CDR2 sequences are SGHTA and FQGTGA. Written as DNA, the CDR3 is TGTGCCAGCAGCGACGGGGCGAGAAACACCGGGGAGCTGTTTTTT. The encoded protein is CASSDGARNTGELFF.

In nucleotides, the CDR3 is TGTGCCAGTAATTCCGGGCCGTTATCCTCCTACGAGCAGTACTTC. This encodes CASNSGPLSSYEQYF. The chain joins TRBV10-3 to TRBJ2-7; D not certain. V lost 10 bases to trimming and J lost 0 bases, with 19 bases between them. CDR1 is ENHRY, CDR2 SYGVKD, per germline. This CDR3 region has 15 residues.

This clone was recorded once. The chain employs TRBV20-1 and TRBJ1-2; D remains ambiguous. There are 11 residues in the CDR3. The V and J ends lost 0 bases and 5 bases respectively, with 4 bases between them. Germline loops: CDR1 DFQATT, CDR2 SNEGSKA (reference sequence). CDR3 DNA: TGCAGTGCTAGAGATTGGTATGGCTACACCTTC. It translates to CSARDWYGYTF.

The chain couples TRBV5-1 to TRBJ2-3; D is unclear. Germline V gene sequence: CDR1 SGHRS, CDR2 YFSETQ. CDR3 length: 14 residues. The V gene lost 0 bases and the J gene lost 0 bases, with 5 bases spanning the gap. CDR3 residues: CASSLVGSTDTQYF. CDR3 bases: TGCGCCAGCAGCTTGGTAGGAAGCACAGATACGCAGTATTTT.

J is TRBJ1-5 and V is TRBV16; no definite D call. The CDR3 totals 13 residues. The germline V gene has CDR1 KGHSY and CDR2 FQNENV. V was trimmed by 3 bases and J by 5 bases, leaving 8 bases between them. The CDR3 reads CASSQPGDQPQHF. CDR3 nucleotides: TGTGCCAGCAGCCAGCCTGGGGATCAGCCCCAGCATTTT.

The V gene is TRBV24-1, the J gene TRBJ2-3; 8 nucleotides align to TRBD2. Germline V CDR1 and CDR2: KGHDR, SFDVKD. The V and J ends lost 9 bases and 2 bases, in that order; junction bases with no gene match: 18. This CDR3 has 18 amino acids. CDR3 sequence reads: CATPKPGGAPIHTDTQYF. CDR3 nucleotides: TGTGCCACCCCCAAACCCGGGGGGGCCCCGATCCACACAGATACGCAGTATTTT.

This CDR3 reads CASSYSGAGMDEKLFF. In DNA, the CDR3 is TGTGCCAGCAGTTACTCGGGGGCGGGGATGGATGAAAAACTGTTTTTT. V is TRBV6-5 and J is TRBJ1-4, with D perhaps TRBD1 (6 bases). The ends were cut back, 0 bases at V and 6 bases at J, with 14 bases in the middle. The CDR3 extends over 16 amino acids. CDR1 and CDR2 from the germline V gene are MNHEY and SVGAGI.

The gene calls are TRBV24-1 and TRBJ2-1, with D possibly being TRBD1 (6 bases). Germline V gives CDR1 KGHDR, CDR2 SFDVKD. Deletions cut 4 bases from V and 1 base from J, with 13 bases between. The CDR3 sequence is 16 residues long. The CDR3: CATSEPDRSSYNEQFF. The CDR3 bases are TGTGCCACCAGTGAGCCAGACAGGTCATCCTACAATGAGCAGTTCTTC.

The rearrangement joins TRBV10-3 to TRBJ2-2; TRBD2 aligns across 14 bases. Per the germline V gene, CDR1 is ENHRY and CDR2 is SYGVKD. The CDR3 length is 18 residues. The J segment lost 7 bases and the V segment lost 7 bases, leaving 14 bases of the junction unmatched. The CDR3 DNA follows: TGTGCCATCAAGGGTGCGCAGGGACTAGCGGGAGTTATCGGGGAGCTGTTTTTT. It is translated as CAIKGAQGLAGVIGELFF.

The CDR3 region is CASSQDQGTSYNEQFF. The CDR3 DNA is TGCGCCAGCAGCCAAGATCAAGGTACAAGCTACAATGAGCAGTTCTTC. The J gene is TRBJ2-1, the V gene TRBV4-3; D not certain. CDR3 length: 16 amino acids. V was clipped by 0 bases and J by 3 bases, with 12 bases between them. Germline V gives CDR1 LGHNA, CDR2 YSLEER.

The V and J genes are TRBV6-5 and TRBJ2-7; 10 bases are shared with TRBD2. Trimming at V came to 7 bases and at J to 6 bases, leaving 6 bases not matched to a gene. Germline V lookup: CDR1 MNHEY, CDR2 SVGAGI. CDR3 length equals 13 residues. The DNA for the CDR3 is TGTGCCAGCAACAGCGGGAGGGCAAGCGAGCAGTACTTC. Amino acid sequence: CASNSGRASEQYF.

The chain couples TRBV28 to TRBJ1-2; TRBD1 agrees at 8 bases. This CDR3 is 16 amino acids long. Germline CDR1 MDHEN, CDR2 SYDVKM. V gave up 3 bases and J gave up 8 bases; unmatched junction bases: 14. CDR3 nucleotides: TGTGCCAGCAGTTTTGGGGACAGGTTGGCTGAGGGAGGCTACACCTTC. Amino acid sequence: CASSFGDRLAEGGYTF.

This chain connects TRBV9 to TRBJ2-7, with D unclear. V was cut by 4 bases and J by 8 bases, with 19 bases left in between. Per the germline V gene, CDR1 is SGDLS and CDR2 is YYNGEE. The CDR3 totals 14 residues. CDR3 sequence reads: CASSHYSFGPQQYF. The CDR3 nucleotides are TGTGCCAGCAGCCACTATTCGTTTGGGCCTCAGCAGTACTTC.

The chain carries TRBV4-1 and TRBJ1-4; maybe TRBD1 (6 bases). The CDR3 loop spans 15 amino acids. V lost 0 bases and J lost 8, with 13 bases in between. Germline V gives CDR1 MGHRA, CDR2 YSYEKL. DNA for the CDR3: TGCGCCAGCAGCCAAGAGGGGGGCGCGATCGAAAAACTGTTTTTT. Its protein product is CASSQEGGAIEKLFF.

The chain carries TRBV6-2 or TRBV6-3 and TRBJ2-7, with D hard to call. Germline-derived CDR1 and CDR2 are MNHEY and SVGEGT. V was shortened by 5 bases and J by 6 bases, with 8 bases between the two germline ends. The CDR3 totals 11 residues. CDR3 sequence: CASSPRGEQYF. The CDR3 DNA reads TGTGCCAGCAGTCCCCGAGGCGAGCAGTACTTC.

V usage is TRBV29-1 and J usage is TRBJ1-2; D ambiguous. V shed 1 base and J shed 7 bases, with 19 bases lying between them. From germline, CDR1 is SQVTM and CDR2 ANQGSEA. The CDR3 sequence is 15 residues long. The CDR3 coding sequence is TGCAGCGTTGAAGTCTTTCGACGGACTTCGGGTGGCTACACCTTC. It yields the protein CSVEVFRRTSGGYTF. The full variable domain, in which reference TRBV29-1 and TRBJ1-2 provide the parts outside the CDR3, is SAVISQKPSRDICQRGTSLTIQCQVDSQVTMMFWYRQQPGQSLTLIATANQGSEATYESGFVIDKFPISRPNLTFSTLTVSNMSPEDSSIYLCSVEVFRRTSGGYTFGSGTRLTVV.

This clone was seen just once. The chain joins TRBV28 to TRBJ1-6; D perhaps matches TRBD1 (6 bases). Between the trimmed V and J ends, which lost 6 bases and 3 bases, there was a span of 15 bases. Germline V CDR1 and CDR2: MDHEN, SYDVKM. The CDR3 covers 16 residues. In nucleotides, the CDR3 is TGTGCCAGCAGGTTCGGGGACACGTACTATAATTCACCCCTCCACTTT. The encoded protein is CASRFGDTYYNSPLHF.

The chain joins TRBV6-6 to TRBJ2-7; 12 bases are shared with TRBD2. J lost 0 bases, V lost 5 bases, and 8 bases had no gene match. CDR1 is MNHNY, CDR2 SVGAGI, per germline (reference sequence). This CDR3 has 17 residues. The DNA of the CDR3 is TGTGCCAGCAGTCTCTCGACTAGCGGGGGCAACTCCTACGAGCAGTACTTC. It encodes CASSLSTSGGNSYEQYF.